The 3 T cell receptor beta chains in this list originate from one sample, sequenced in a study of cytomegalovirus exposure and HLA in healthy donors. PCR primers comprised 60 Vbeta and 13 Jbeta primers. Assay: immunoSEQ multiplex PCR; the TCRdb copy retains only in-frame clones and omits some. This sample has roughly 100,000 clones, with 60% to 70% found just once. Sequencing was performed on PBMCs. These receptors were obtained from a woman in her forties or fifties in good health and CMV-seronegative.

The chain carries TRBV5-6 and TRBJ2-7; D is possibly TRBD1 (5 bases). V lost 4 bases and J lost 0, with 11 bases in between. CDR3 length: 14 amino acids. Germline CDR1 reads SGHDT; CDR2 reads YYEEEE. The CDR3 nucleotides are TGTGCCAGCAGCGTGGGGCTAGGCTCCTACGAGCAGTACTTC. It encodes CASSVGLGSYEQYF.

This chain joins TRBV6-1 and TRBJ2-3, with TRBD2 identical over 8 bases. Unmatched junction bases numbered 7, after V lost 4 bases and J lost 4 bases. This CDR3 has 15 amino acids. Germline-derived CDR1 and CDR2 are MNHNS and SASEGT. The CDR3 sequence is CASSVGSGASDTQYF. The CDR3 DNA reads TGTGCCAGCAGTGTTGGTAGCGGGGCCTCAGATACGCAGTATTTT.

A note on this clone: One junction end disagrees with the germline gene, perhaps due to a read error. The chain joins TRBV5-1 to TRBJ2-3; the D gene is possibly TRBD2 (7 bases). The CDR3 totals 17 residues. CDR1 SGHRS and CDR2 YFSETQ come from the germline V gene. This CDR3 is CASSLGDSGLWTDMQYF. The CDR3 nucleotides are TGCGCCAGCAGCTTGGGGGATAGCGGGTTGTGGACAGATATGCAGTATTTT.